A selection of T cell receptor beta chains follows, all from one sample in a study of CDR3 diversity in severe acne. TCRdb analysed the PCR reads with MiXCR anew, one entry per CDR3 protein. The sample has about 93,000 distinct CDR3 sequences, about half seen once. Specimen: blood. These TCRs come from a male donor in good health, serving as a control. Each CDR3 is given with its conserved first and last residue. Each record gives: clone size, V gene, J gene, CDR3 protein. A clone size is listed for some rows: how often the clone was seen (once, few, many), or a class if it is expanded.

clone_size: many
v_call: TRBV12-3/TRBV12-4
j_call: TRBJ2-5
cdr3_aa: CASSLPSSQETQYF

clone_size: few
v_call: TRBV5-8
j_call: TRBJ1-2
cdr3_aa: CASSAGGRASNYGYTF

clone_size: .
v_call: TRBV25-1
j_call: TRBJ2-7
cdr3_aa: CASRRASSSRETGDYEQYF

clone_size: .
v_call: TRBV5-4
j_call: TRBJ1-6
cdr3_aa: CASSLGPSGGNSPLHF

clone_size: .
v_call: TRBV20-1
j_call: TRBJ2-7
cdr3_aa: CSARSGQGSYEQYF

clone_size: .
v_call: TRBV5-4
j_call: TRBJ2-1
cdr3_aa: CASSSTGTDYNEQFF

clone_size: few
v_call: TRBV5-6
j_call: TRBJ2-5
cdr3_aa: CASSFVGAQETQYF

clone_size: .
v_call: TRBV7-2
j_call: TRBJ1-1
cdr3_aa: CASSFSRGVNTEAFF

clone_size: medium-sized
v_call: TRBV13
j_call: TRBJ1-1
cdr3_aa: CASSLREGTEAFF

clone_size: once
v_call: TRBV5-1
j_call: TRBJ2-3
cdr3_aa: CASSYERDFTDTQYF

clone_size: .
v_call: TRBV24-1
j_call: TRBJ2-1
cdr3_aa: CATSLWGGTYNEQFF

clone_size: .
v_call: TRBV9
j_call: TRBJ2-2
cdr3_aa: CASRRSGNTGELFF

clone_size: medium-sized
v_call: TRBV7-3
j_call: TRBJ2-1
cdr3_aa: CASSPTSGGGNEQFF

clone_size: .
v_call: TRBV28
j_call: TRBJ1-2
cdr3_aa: CASSSKSGTSYGYTF

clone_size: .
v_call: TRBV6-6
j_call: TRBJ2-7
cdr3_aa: CASSGLACEQYF

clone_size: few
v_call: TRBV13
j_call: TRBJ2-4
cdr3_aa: CASSLDTSGDDKNIQYF

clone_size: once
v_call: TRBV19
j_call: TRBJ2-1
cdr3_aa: CASANGGTNEQFF

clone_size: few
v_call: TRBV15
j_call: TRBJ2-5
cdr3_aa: CATSTTSGPEGETQYF

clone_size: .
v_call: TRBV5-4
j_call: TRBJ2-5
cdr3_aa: CASSSLSGDAQETQYF

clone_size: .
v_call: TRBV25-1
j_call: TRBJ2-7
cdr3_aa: CASKDQGGYEQYF

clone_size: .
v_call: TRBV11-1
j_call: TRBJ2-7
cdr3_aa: CASSFSDREAYEQYF

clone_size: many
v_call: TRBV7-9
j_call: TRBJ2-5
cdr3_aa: CAGGETQYF

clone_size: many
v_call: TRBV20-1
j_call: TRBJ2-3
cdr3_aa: CSARGTSGRTDTQYF

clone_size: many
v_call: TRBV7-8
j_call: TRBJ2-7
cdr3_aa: CASSSNLGGTYEQYF

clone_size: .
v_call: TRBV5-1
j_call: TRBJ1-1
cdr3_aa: CASSFGTLMNTEAFF

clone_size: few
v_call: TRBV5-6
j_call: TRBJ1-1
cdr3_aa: CASSTRTGGTEAFF

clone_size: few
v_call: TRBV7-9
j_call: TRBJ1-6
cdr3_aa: CASSLAVRQASLHF

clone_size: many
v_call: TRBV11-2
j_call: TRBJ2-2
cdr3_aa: CASRTTGVSGELFF

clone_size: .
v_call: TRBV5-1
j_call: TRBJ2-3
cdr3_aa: CASSFEGGGRTDTQYF

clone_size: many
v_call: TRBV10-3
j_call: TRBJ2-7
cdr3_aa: CAIRPGRELGEQYF

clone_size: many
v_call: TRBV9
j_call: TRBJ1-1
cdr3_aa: CASSVRDPATEAFF

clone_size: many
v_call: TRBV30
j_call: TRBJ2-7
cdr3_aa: CAWRRDGAYEQYF

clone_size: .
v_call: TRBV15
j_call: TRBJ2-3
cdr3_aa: CATSGRLAEGRDTQYF

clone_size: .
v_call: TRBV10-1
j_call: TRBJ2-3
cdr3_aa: CASSELLAADTDTQYF

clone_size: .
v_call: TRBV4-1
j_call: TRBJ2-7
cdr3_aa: CASSQSPGQGTEQYF

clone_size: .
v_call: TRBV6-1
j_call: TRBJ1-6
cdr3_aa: CASRGGGSALHF

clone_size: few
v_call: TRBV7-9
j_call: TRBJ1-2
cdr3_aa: CASSLALPAYGYTF

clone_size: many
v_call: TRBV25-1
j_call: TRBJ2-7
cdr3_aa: CASSELGYEQYF

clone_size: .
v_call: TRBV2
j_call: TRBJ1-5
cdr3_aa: CASTEEGPRQPQHF

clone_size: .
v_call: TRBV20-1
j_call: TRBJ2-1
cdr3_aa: CSARMQGGSNEQFF

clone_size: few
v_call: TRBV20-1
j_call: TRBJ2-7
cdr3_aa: CSARGGQSYEQYF

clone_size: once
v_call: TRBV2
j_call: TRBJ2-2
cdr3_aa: CASRRTGGNTGELFF

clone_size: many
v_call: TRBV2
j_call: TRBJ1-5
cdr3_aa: CASSPREARNQPQHF

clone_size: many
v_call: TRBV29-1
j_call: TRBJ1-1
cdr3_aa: CSVDWAEAFF

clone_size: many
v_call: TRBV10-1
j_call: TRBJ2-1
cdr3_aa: CASSNRFGQFF

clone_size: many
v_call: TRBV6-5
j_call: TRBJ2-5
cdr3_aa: CASSYFISETQYF

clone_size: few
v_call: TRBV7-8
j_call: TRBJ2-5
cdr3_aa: CASSLAYALREALYF

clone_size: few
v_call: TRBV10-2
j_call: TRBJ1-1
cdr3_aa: CASRSGTGTEAFF

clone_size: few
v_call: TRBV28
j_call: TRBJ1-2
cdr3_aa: CASSLYGTGVDGYTF

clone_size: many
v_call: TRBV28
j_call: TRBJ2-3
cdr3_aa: CASSGGQRTDTQYF